These 30 T cell receptor beta chains came from one sample sequenced in a study of blood T cells in healthy people across ages. With a J-beta primer mix and a sample-barcoded 5' primer, a second PCR ran about 7 to 12 cycles. MiXCR was run by TCRdb on the 5' RACE reads, yielding one entry per CDR3 protein. This table has approximately 770,000 distinct CDR3 sequences, roughly 64% appearing once. The source material was blood. The origin of the receptors is a young man in good health.

The chain joins TRBV20-1 to TRBJ2-1, with 7 bases fitting TRBD1. Germline V gene data show CDR1 as DFQATT and CDR2 as SNEGSKA (reference sequence). After removal of 6 bases from V and 4 bases from J, the junction contained 15 bases not matched to a gene. The CDR3 covers 16 residues. CDR3 sequence: CSATLGQAIAYNEQFF. The CDR3 coding sequence is TGCAGTGCCACACTAGGACAGGCGATAGCATACAATGAGCAGTTCTTC.

The chain uses TRBV6-6 and TRBJ1-2; 8 nucleotides align to TRBD1. The germline V gene has CDR1 MNHNY and CDR2 SVGAGI (reference sequence). V lost 6 bases, J lost 4 bases, and 10 bases stayed unmatched. The CDR3 spans 15 residues. CDR3 sequence reads: CASSRPGQVFYGYTF. DNA for the CDR3: TGTGCCAGCAGCCGTCCGGGACAGGTGTTCTATGGCTACACCTTC.

V and J are TRBV14 and TRBJ2-3; TRBD1 is a possible D gene (6 bases). V was clipped by 5 bases and J by 6 bases, with 12 bases between them. Germline values: CDR1 SGHDN, CDR2 FVKESK. The CDR3 has 13 residues. The CDR3 reads CASSAHRDDTQYF. In DNA, the CDR3 is TGTGCCAGCAGCGCCCACAGGGACGATACGCAGTATTTT. The full variable domain, completed using reference TRBV14 and TRBJ2-3, is EAGVTQFPSHSVIEKGQTVTLRCDPISGHDNLYWYRRVMGKEIKFLLHFVKESKQDESGMPNNRFLAERTGGTYSTLKVQPAELEDSGVYFCASSAHRDDTQYFGPGTRLTVL.

The chain links TRBV2 to TRBJ2-1, with D unclear. With 2 bases removed from V and 0 bases from J, the gap between germline ends came to 8 bases. This CDR3 is built from 15 residues. Germline-derived CDR1 and CDR2 are SNHLY and FYNNEI. The CDR3 DNA reads as TGTGCCAGCAGTGAAACCGGCTTCTCCTACAATGAGCAGTTCTTC. The encoded protein is CASSETGFSYNEQFF.

This clonotype was detected a few times. DNA of the CDR3: TGTGCCAGCAGTTACATGGGGGGTATTCAGCCCCAGCATTTT. This translates into CASSYMGGIQPQHF. The chain carries TRBV6-2 or TRBV6-3 and TRBJ1-5; D is possibly TRBD1 (5 bases). This CDR3 spans 14 amino acids. From germline, CDR1 is MNHEY and CDR2 SVGEGT. Trimming took 2 bases from V and 6 from J, leaving 11 bases between them.

J is TRBJ2-5 and V is TRBV12-3 or TRBV12-4; D may correspond to TRBD1 or TRBD2 (6 bases each). The V and J ends lost 7 bases and 4 bases respectively, with 13 bases between them. The length of the CDR3 is 13 residues. CDR3 nucleotide sequence: TGTGCCAGCACCTGGGGGGCAGGAGAGACCCAGTACTTC. It is translated as CASTWGAGETQYF.

This chain links TRBV6-1 with TRBJ2-4; possibly TRBD2 for D (5 bases). The tail of the sequence fits TRBJ2-7 better, so the J call may be wrong. The CDR3 extends over 15 amino acids. CDR1 is MNHNS, CDR2 SASEGT, per germline. In DNA form, the CDR3 reads TGTGCCAGCAGTGAATTCGAGCCCTCGGGATACGAGCAGTACTTC. It codes for CASSEFEPSGYEQYF.

The gene calls are TRBV12-3 or TRBV12-4 and TRBJ1-5, with a weak D call TRBD1 (5 bases). V gave up 6 bases and J gave up 1 base, with 13 bases separating them. This CDR3 is built from 15 residues. The CDR3 here is CASSQGLLSNQPQHF. In DNA form, the CDR3 reads TGTGCCAGCAGCCAGGGACTGTTGAGCAATCAGCCCCAGCATTTT.

V and J are TRBV30 and TRBJ1-2; 7 bases align to TRBD1. V trimming: 7 bases; J trimming: 8 bases; junction bases outside the gene matches: 13. Per germline, CDR1 GTSNPN and CDR2 SVGIG (reference sequence). The CDR3 is made up of 13 amino acids. The CDR3 DNA follows: TGTGCCTTGCAGACAGGGCCCCCCTGGGGCTACACCTTC. Translating it yields CALQTGPPWGYTF.

The V gene is TRBV7-9, the J gene TRBJ1-2; D gene unclear. Germline V CDR1 and CDR2: SEHNR, FQNEAQ (reference sequence). CDR3 size: 14 residues. V lost 7 bases and J lost 2, with 14 bases in between. CDR3 sequence reads: CASTRDPGNYGYTF. CDR3 DNA sequence: TGTGCCAGCACCCGAGACCCGGGAAACTATGGCTACACCTTC.

The rearrangement joins TRBV29-1 to TRBJ1-5; D is perhaps TRBD1 (6 bases). Germline CDR1 is SQVTM and CDR2 is ANQGSEA. V was clipped by 4 bases and J by 5 bases, with 15 bases between them. This CDR3 region has 14 residues. DNA of the CDR3: TGCAGCGTTGCCGTGGGGTCAGGGGATCAGCCCCAGCATTTT. Its protein is CSVAVGSGDQPQHF.

The V gene is TRBV7-2, the J gene TRBJ1-2, with 10 nucleotides matching TRBD1. Germline loops: CDR1 SGHTA, CDR2 FQGNSA. V gave up 5 bases and J gave up 4 bases; unmatched junction bases: 7. This CDR3 spans 15 amino acids. The CDR3 DNA reads TGTGCCAGCAGCCAGGAGGGACAGGGGCGCTATGGCTACACCTTC. Translating gives CASSQEGQGRYGYTF.

This clonotype was counted a few times. This chain uses TRBV24-1 with TRBJ2-3, with 10 bases aligning to TRBD1. Germline CDR1 KGHDR, CDR2 SFDVKD. This CDR3 region has 15 residues. The V gene end was trimmed by 3 bases and the J gene end by 6 bases; junction bases not matched to a gene: 5. CDR3 amino acids: CATSDTGQGLDTQYF. The CDR3 DNA sequence: TGTGCCACCAGTGATACGGGACAGGGGTTGGATACGCAGTATTTT.

CDR3: CASSPLLAGHNEQFF. The DNA for the CDR3 is TGTGCCAGCAGCCCTCTACTAGCGGGGCACAATGAGCAGTTCTTC. The V call is TRBV14, the J call TRBJ2-1, with 10 bases matching TRBD2. Germline values: CDR1 SGHDN, CDR2 FVKESK. V trimming: 4 bases; J trimming: 5 bases; junction bases outside the gene matches: 5. The CDR3 is 15 amino acids.

J is TRBJ2-3 and V is TRBV7-2, with 11 bases lining up with TRBD2. Germline lookup yields CDR1 SGHTA and CDR2 FQGNSA. The CDR3 covers 19 residues. V was pared by 3 bases and J by 0 bases, with 11 bases of the junction left unmatched. The CDR3 DNA reads as TGTGCCAGCAGCTTGGGACCGGGACTAGCGGCCCTGAGCACAGATACGCAGTATTTT. Translated, it gives CASSLGPGLAALSTDTQYF.

The rearrangement links TRBV9 to TRBJ2-7, with D maybe TRBD2 (6 bases). Trimming removed 4 bases from V and 5 bases from J, with 16 bases in between. This CDR3 contains 14 residues. Germline assignment: CDR1 SGDLS and CDR2 YYNGEE. The CDR3 DNA sequence: TGTGCCAGCAGCCCACCCGCGGGGCACGACGAGCAGTACTTC. It encodes CASSPPAGHDEQYF. The complete variable domain, with remaining parts taken from reference TRBV9 and TRBJ2-7, reads DSGVTQTPKHLITATGQRVTLRCSPRSGDLSVYWYQQSLDQGLQFLIQYYNGEERAKGNILERFSAQQFPDLHSELNLSSLELGDSALYFCASSPPAGHDEQYFGPGTRLTVT.

This clonotype was observed a few times. This chain links TRBV5-1 with TRBJ2-1; the D call may be TRBD1 or TRBD2 (6 bases each). CDR1 is SGHRS, CDR2 YFSETQ, per germline. The CDR3 has 19 residues. Trimming took off 9 bases at V and 5 bases at J, with 33 bases between the two ends. The CDR3 DNA reads as TGCGCCAACAGTCGTAGGGGGGCGCACGGAGGGGTCATTAACAATGAGCAGTTCTTC. Its protein product is CANSRRGAHGGVINNEQFF.

This clonotype was observed once. The rearrangement uses TRBV7-9 and TRBJ1-4; 7 nucleotides align to TRBD1. The germline V gene encodes CDR1 SEHNR and CDR2 FQNEAQ (reference sequence). The CDR3 is 13 amino acids. V trimming: 10 bases; J trimming: 8 bases; junction bases outside the gene matches: 10. The CDR3 DNA reads TGTGCCACTTCGACAGGGCGGGACGAAAAACTGTTTTTT. Encoded protein: CATSTGRDEKLFF.

The CDR3 loop reads CATSRLTGPNEKLFF. DNA for the CDR3: TGTGCCACCAGCAGATTGACAGGCCCTAATGAAAAACTGTTTTTT. The chain is built from TRBV15 and TRBJ1-4, with D possibly matching TRBD1 (6 bases). Per germline, CDR1 LNHNV and CDR2 YYDKDF (reference sequence). Between the trimmed V and J ends, which lost 2 bases and 3 bases, there was a span of 10 bases. CDR3 length equals 15 residues.

J is TRBJ1-6 and V is TRBV28, with D unclear. V lost 8 bases and J lost 3, with 11 bases in between. The CDR3 sequence is 14 residues long. Per germline, CDR1 MDHEN and CDR2 SYDVKM. The CDR3 spells CASRRTDYNSPLHF. CDR3 sequence (DNA): TGTGCCAGCCGCCGGACCGACTATAATTCACCCCTCCACTTT.

The chain couples TRBV6-5 to TRBJ2-5, with D possibly being TRBD2 (5 bases). The germline V and J ends were trimmed by 4 bases and 1 base, with 13 bases remaining between them. The CDR3 is 15 amino acids. Germline CDR1 MNHEY, CDR2 SVGAGI. The CDR3 region is CASSSPSGTQETQYF. The CDR3 DNA reads as TGTGCCAGCAGTTCCCCGAGCGGCACCCAAGAGACCCAGTACTTC.

The chain recombines TRBV7-2 with TRBJ2-1; 12 positions agree with TRBD2. The CDR3 length is 15 residues. Germline assignment: CDR1 SGHTA and CDR2 FQGNSA. Trimming cost V 5 bases and J 6 bases; bases outside gene matches: 5. For the CDR3, the DNA is TGTGCCAGCAGCACGGGACTAGCGGGTACCAATGAGCAGTTCTTC. Residues: CASSTGLAGTNEQFF.

The genes are TRBV9 and TRBJ2-7; D remains unclear. Between the trimmed V and J ends, which lost 2 bases and 6 bases, there was a span of 6 bases. Germline V CDR1 and CDR2: SGDLS, YYNGEE. The CDR3 has 11 residues. This chain's CDR3 is CASSVGAEQYF. The CDR3 DNA reads TGTGCCAGCAGCGTTGGAGCCGAGCAGTACTTC. The whole variable domain, filled in from reference TRBV9 and TRBJ2-7, reads DSGVTQTPKHLITATGQRVTLRCSPRSGDLSVYWYQQSLDQGLQFLIQYYNGEERAKGNILERFSAQQFPDLHSELNLSSLELGDSALYFCASSVGAEQYFGPGTRLTVT.

Comments on this clonotype: A read error may produce the germline difference seen at one junction end. This rearrangement joins TRBV7-7 to TRBJ2-1; 11 bases line up with TRBD2. Germline V gives CDR1 SSHAT, CDR2 FNYEAQ (reference sequence). This CDR3 has 16 amino acids. For the CDR3, the DNA is TGTGCTAGCAGCTATGGACTAGCGGGCTCCTACAATGAGCAGTTCTTC. It is translated as CASSYGLAGSYNEQFF. The whole variable domain, filled in from reference TRBV7-7 and TRBJ2-1, reads GAGVSQSPRYKVTKRGQDVTLRCDPISSHATLYWYQQALGQGPEFLTYFNYEAQPDKSGLPSDRFSAERPEGSISTLTIQRTEQRDSAMYRCASSYGLAGSYNEQFFGPGTRLTVL.

The sample holds one count of this clonotype. The CDR3 spells CASSEIHDEQYF. CDR3 DNA sequence: TGTGCCAGCAGCGAAATCCACGACGAGCAGTACTTC. The V and J genes are TRBV28 and TRBJ2-7; no firm D call. The CDR3 runs 12 residues. Per the germline V gene, CDR1 is MDHEN and CDR2 is SYDVKM. V gave up 6 bases and J gave up 5 bases, with 11 bases separating them.

The V call is TRBV5-5, the J call TRBJ2-5; perhaps TRBD2 as D (6 bases). The germline CDR1 and CDR2 sequences are SGHKS and YYEKEE (reference sequence). The CDR3 has 14 amino acids. The V end lost 0 bases, the J end lost 3 bases, and 9 bases lay between the germline ends. In nucleotides, the CDR3 is TGTGCCAGCAGCTTGGGGGACTGGGAAGAGACCCAGTACTTC. It specifies CASSLGDWEETQYF.

The rearrangement uses TRBV11-2 and TRBJ2-6, with D perhaps TRBD2 (7 bases). This CDR3 region has 21 residues. Germline V lookup: CDR1 SGHAT, CDR2 FQNNGV. The ends were cut back, 2 bases at V and 0 bases at J, with 23 bases in the middle. The CDR3 loop reads CASSLTPGGGGVNSGANVLTF. The CDR3 DNA follows: TGTGCCAGCAGCTTAACCCCCGGAGGGGGGGGCGTCAACTCTGGGGCCAACGTCCTGACTTTC.

This chain uses TRBV7-9 with TRBJ2-7; a weak D match, TRBD1 (6 bases). Germline V gives CDR1 SEHNR, CDR2 FQNEAQ (reference sequence). The CDR3 runs to 14 residues. V shed 2 bases and J shed 0 bases, with 8 bases lying between them. This chain's CDR3 is CASSLTGPSYEQYF. For the CDR3, the DNA is TGTGCCAGCAGCTTAACAGGGCCCTCCTACGAGCAGTACTTC.

The V call is TRBV6-6, the J call TRBJ2-3, with 7 nucleotides matching TRBD1. The length of the CDR3 is 15 residues. Losses at the gene ends were 10 bases for V and 6 bases for J; bases not matched to a gene: 16. From germline, CDR1 is MNHNY and CDR2 SVGAGI (reference sequence). CDR3 protein: CATTQGRQGRDTQYF. The CDR3 coding sequence is TGTGCCACCACTCAGGGAAGACAGGGCCGGGATACGCAGTATTTT.

This clonotype was picked up one time. The chain joins TRBV7-2 to TRBJ1-2; D perhaps matches TRBD1 (6 bases). Germline CDR1 SGHTA, CDR2 FQGNSA. The V and J ends lost 3 bases and 8 bases respectively, with 16 bases between them. The CDR3 loop spans 14 amino acids. The chain's CDR3 is CASSFLTGGGGYTF. For the CDR3, the DNA is TGTGCCAGCAGCTTTCTGACAGGTGGTGGCGGCTACACCTTC.